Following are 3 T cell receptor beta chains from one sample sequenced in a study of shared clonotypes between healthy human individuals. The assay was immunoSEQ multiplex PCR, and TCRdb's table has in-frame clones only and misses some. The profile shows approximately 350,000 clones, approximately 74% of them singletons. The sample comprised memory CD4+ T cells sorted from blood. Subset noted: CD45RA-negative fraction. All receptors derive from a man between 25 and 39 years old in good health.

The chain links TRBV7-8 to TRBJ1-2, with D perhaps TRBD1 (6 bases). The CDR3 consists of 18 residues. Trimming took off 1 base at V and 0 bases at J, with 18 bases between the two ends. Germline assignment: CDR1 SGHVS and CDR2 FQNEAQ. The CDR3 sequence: CASSLVGRTVTTNYGYTF. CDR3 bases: TGTGCCAGCAGCTTAGTAGGAAGGACAGTCACAACTAACTATGGCTACACCTTC.

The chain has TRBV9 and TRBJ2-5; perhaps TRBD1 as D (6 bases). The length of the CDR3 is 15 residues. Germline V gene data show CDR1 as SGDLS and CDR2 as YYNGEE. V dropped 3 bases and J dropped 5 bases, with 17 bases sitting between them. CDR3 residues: CASSAGPQGMETQYF. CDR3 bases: TGTGCCAGCAGCGCCGGACCCCAGGGGATGGAGACCCAGTACTTC.

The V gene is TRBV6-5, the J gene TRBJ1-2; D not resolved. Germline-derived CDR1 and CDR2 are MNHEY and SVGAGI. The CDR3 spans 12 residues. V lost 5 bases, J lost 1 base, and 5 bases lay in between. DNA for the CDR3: TGTGCCAGCAGTCAGCTTAACTATGGCTACACCTTC. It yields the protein CASSQLNYGYTF.